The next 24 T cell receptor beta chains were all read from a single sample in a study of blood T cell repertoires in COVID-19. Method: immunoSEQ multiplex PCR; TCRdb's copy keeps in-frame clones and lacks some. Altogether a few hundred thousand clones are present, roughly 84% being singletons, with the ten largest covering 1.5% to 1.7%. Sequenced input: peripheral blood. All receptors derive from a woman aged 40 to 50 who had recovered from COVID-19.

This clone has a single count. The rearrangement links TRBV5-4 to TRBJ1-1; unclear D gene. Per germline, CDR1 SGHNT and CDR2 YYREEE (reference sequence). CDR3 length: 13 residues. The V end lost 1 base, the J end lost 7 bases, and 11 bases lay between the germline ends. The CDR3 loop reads CASSLRSRDEAFF. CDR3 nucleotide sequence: TGTGCCAGCAGCTTGAGGTCGCGGGATGAAGCTTTCTTT.

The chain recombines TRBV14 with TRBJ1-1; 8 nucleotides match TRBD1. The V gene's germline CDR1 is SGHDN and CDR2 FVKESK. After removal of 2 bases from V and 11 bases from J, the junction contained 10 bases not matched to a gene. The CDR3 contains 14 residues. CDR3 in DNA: TGTGCCAGCAGCCAACCTGGACAGGGCCCTTGGGCTTTCTTT. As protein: CASSQPGQGPWAFF.

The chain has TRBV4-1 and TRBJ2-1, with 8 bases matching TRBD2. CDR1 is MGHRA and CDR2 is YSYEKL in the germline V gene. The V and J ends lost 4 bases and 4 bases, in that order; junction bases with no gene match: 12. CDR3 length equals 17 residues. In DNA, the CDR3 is TGCGCCAGCAGCCCGGGGGGGCGGGGCCAGAGGTACAATGAGCAGTTCTTC. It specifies CASSPGGRGQRYNEQFF.

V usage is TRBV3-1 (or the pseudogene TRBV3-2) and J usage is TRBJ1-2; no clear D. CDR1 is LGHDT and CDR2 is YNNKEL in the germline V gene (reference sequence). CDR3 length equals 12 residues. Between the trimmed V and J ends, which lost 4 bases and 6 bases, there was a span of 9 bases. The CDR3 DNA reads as TGTGCCAGCAGCCGACGGGGAAATGGCTACACCTTC. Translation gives CASSRRGNGYTF.

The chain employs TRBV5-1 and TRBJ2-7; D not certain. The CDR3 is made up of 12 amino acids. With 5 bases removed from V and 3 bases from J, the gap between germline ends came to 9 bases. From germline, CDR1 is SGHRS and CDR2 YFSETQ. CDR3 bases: TGCGCCAGCAGTTCCCAAAACTACGAGCAGTACTTC. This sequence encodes CASSSQNYEQYF.

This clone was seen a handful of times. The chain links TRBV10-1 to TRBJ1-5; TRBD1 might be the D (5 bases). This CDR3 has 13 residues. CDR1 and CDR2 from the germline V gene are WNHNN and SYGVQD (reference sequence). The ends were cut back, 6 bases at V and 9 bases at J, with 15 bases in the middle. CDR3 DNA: TGCGCCAGCAGCCCAGGGCCGGCCGGGCCCCAGCATTTT. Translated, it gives CASSPGPAGPQHF.

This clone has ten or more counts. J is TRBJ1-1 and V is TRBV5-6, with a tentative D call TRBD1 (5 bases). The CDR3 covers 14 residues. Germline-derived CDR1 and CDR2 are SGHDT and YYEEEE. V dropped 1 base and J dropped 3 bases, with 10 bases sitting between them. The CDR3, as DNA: TGTGCCAGCAGCTTGCAGGGATTTGACACTGAAGCTTTCTTT. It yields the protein CASSLQGFDTEAFF. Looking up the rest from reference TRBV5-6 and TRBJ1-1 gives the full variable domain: DAGVTQSPTHLIKTRGQQVTLRCSPKSGHDTVSWYQQALGQGPQFIFQYYEEEERQRGNFPDRFSGHQFPNYSSELNVNALLLGDSALYLCASSLQGFDTEAFFGQGTRLTVV.

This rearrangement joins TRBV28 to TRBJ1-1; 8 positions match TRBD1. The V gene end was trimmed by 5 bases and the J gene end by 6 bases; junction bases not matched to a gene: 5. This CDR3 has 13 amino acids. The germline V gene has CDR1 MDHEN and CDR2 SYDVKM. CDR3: CASSPRQGSEAFF. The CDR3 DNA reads TGTGCCAGCAGTCCAAGACAGGGGTCTGAAGCTTTCTTT.

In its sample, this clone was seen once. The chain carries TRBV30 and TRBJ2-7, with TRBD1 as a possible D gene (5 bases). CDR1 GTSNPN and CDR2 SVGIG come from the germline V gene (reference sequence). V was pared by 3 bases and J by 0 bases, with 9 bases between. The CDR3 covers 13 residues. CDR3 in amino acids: CAWRDTHSYEQYF. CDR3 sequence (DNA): TGTGCCTGGAGGGACACACACTCCTACGAGCAGTACTTC.

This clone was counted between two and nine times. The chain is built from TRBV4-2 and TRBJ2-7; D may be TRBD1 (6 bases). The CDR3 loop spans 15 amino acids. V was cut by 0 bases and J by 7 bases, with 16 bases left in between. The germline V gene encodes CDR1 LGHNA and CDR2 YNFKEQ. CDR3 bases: TGTGCCAGCAGCCAAGACGGACAGCCCACGGAAGAGCAGTACTTC. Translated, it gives CASSQDGQPTEEQYF.

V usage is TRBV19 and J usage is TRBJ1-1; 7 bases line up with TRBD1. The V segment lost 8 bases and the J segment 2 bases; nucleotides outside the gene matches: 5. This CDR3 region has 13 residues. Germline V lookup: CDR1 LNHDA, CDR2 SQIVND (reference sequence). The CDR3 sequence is CASSDRTNTEAFF. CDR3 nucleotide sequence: TGTGCCAGTTCGGACAGGACAAACACTGAAGCTTTCTTT. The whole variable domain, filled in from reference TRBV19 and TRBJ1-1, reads DGGITQSPKYLFRKEGQNVTLSCEQNLNHDAMYWYRQDPGQGLRLIYYSQIVNDFQKGDIAEGYSVSREKKESFPLTVTSAQKNPTAFYLCASSDRTNTEAFFGQGTRLTVV.

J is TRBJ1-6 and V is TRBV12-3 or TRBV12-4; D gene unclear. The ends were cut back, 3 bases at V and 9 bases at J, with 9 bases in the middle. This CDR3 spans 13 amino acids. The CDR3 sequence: CASSLRLFSPLHF. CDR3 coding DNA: TGTGCCAGCAGTTTGCGGCTCTTTTCACCCCTCCACTTT.

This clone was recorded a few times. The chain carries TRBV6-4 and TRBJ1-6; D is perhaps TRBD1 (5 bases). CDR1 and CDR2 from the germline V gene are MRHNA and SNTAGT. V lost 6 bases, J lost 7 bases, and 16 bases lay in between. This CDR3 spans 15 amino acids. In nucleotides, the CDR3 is TGTGCCAGCAGCTTACAGGCGACGTTAAATTCACCCCTCCACTTT. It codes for CASSLQATLNSPLHF.

Written as DNA, the CDR3 is TGTGCCAGTAGTATAGTAGGAGGTGTCGGCAATCAGCCCCAGCATTTT. It codes for CASSIVGGVGNQPQHF. This chain uses TRBV19 with TRBJ1-5; D not resolved. CDR1 and CDR2 from the germline V gene are LNHDA and SQIVND (reference sequence). The CDR3 covers 16 residues. V was trimmed by 1 base and J by 2 bases, leaving 12 bases between them.

CDR3 nucleotides: TGCGCCAGCAGCCAGCAAGGACTGAGCTCTGGAAACACCATATATTTT. It encodes CASSQQGLSSGNTIYF. The chain links TRBV4-1 to TRBJ1-3; D unresolved. CDR3 length: 16 residues. With 3 bases removed from V and 0 bases from J, the gap between germline ends came to 12 bases. Germline-derived CDR1 and CDR2 are MGHRA and YSYEKL.

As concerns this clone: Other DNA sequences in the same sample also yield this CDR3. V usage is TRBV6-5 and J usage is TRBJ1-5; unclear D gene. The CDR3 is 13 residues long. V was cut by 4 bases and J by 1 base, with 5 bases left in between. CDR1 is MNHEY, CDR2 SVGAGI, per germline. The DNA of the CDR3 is TGTGCCAGCAGTTTGCGGAGCAATCAGCCCCAGCATTTT. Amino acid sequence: CASSLRSNQPQHF.

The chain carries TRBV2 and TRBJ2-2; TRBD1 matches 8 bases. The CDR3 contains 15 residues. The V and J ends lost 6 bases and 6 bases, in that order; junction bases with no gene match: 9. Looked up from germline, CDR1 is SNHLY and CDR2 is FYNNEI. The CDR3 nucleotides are TGTGCCAGCAGACCCGGGACAGGAGAGTCCGGGGAGCTGTTTTTT. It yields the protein CASRPGTGESGELFF.

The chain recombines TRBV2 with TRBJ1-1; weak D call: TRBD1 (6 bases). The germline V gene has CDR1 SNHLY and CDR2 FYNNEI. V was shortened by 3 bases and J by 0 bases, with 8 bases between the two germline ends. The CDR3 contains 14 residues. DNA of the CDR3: TGTGCCAGCAGTGATAGGACAGTGAACACTGAAGCTTTCTTT. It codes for CASSDRTVNTEAFF.

The CDR3 region is CASSYSFGLTGANVLTF. The DNA for the CDR3 is TGTGCCAGCAGTTACAGCTTTGGTCTTACAGGGGCCAACGTCCTGACTTTC. The chain couples TRBV7-9 to TRBJ2-6, with D unclear. Trimming took off 6 bases at V and 4 bases at J, with 19 bases between the two ends. This CDR3 has 17 residues. Germline assignment: CDR1 SEHNR and CDR2 FQNEAQ (reference sequence).

CDR3 DNA sequence: TGCAGCGTTGAAGATCTAACAGGGGTGGACTATGAGCAGTTCTTC. Translated: CSVEDLTGVDYEQFF. The V gene is TRBV29-1, the J gene TRBJ2-1; 7 bases align to TRBD1. V dropped 0 bases and J dropped 8; count of bases not matched to a gene: 10. Germline CDR1 reads SQVTM; CDR2 reads ANQGSEA. The CDR3 runs 15 residues.

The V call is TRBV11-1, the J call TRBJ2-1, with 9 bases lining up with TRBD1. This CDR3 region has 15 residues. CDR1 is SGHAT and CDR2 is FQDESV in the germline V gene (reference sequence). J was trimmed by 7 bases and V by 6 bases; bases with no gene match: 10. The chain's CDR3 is CASSQTGGPSNEQFF. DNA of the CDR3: TGTGCCAGCAGTCAAACAGGGGGCCCGTCAAATGAGCAGTTCTTC.

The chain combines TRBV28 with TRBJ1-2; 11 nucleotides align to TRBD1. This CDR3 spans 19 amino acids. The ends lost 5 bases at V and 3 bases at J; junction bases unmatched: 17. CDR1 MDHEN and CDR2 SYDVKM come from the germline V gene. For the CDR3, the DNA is TGTGCCAGCAGTCGAATTAACCCGGTTAGGACAGGGGGCGACTATGGCTACACCTTC. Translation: CASSRINPVRTGGDYGYTF.

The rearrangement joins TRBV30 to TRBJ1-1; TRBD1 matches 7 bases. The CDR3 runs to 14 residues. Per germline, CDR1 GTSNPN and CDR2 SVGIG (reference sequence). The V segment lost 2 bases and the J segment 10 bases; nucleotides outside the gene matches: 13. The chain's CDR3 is CAWSPGTAQVAAFF. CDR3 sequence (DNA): TGTGCCTGGAGTCCAGGGACAGCCCAGGTTGCAGCTTTCTTT.

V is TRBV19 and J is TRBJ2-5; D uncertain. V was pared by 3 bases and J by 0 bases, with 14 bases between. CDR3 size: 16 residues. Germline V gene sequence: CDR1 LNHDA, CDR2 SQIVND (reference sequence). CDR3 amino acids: CASSMWLSNDQETQYF. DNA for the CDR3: TGTGCCAGTAGTATGTGGCTTAGCAACGACCAAGAGACCCAGTACTTC.